The 31 T cell receptor beta chains presented below share a single source sample, sequenced in a study of OX40 agonist ivuxolimab in advanced cancers. This table comes from immunoSEQ multiplex PCR, and its TCRdb copy is limited to in-frame clones, with some not included. The sample holds under 80,000 clones, 93% seen once. The sequencing used CD4+ or CD8+ T cells sorted from blood, collected in a trial of the OX40 agonist ivuxolimab. These receptors all come from an adult with an advanced solid tumor such as melanoma, head and neck, liver or kidney cancer.

This chain links TRBV19 with TRBJ1-6; TRBD1 might be the D (5 bases). Germline assignment: CDR1 LNHDA and CDR2 SQIVND (reference sequence). With 5 bases removed from V and 9 bases from J, the gap between germline ends came to 14 bases. This CDR3 has 14 amino acids. This chain's CDR3 is CASSLSGPRSPLHF. The CDR3, as DNA: TGTGCCAGTAGTCTCTCGGGACCCCGTTCACCCCTCCACTTT.

This chain connects TRBV27 to TRBJ2-1; 7 positions agree with TRBD2. Trimming cost V 2 bases and J 6 bases; bases outside gene matches: 7. Germline lookup yields CDR1 MNHEY and CDR2 SMNVEV (reference sequence). The CDR3 runs 15 residues. This CDR3 reads CASSLAGVETNEQFF. In DNA, the CDR3 is TGTGCCAGCAGTTTAGCGGGAGTTGAGACCAATGAGCAGTTCTTC.

The V and J genes are TRBV27 and TRBJ2-7; D gene uncertain. Germline CDR1 is MNHEY and CDR2 is SMNVEV (reference sequence). The V gene lost 4 bases and the J gene lost 3 bases, with 13 bases spanning the gap. The CDR3 consists of 14 residues. CDR3 bases: TGTGCCAGCAGTTCTGAAATCAACGACTACGAGCAGTACTTC. The encoded protein is CASSSEINDYEQYF.

The chain has TRBV19 and TRBJ1-3; 7 nucleotides agree with TRBD1. V shed 5 bases and J 1 base; nucleotides not matched to a gene: 2. Germline V CDR1 and CDR2: LNHDA, SQIVND (reference sequence). This CDR3 has 14 residues. Here the CDR3 DNA reads TGTGCCAGTAGTCTACAGGGGTCTGGAAACACCATATATTTT. Its protein product is CASSLQGSGNTIYF. Using reference TRBV19 and TRBJ1-3 for the parts outside the CDR3, the full variable domain is DGGITQSPKYLFRKEGQNVTLSCEQNLNHDAMYWYRQDPGQGLRLIYYSQIVNDFQKGDIAEGYSVSREKKESFPLTVTSAQKNPTAFYLCASSLQGSGNTIYFGEGSWLTVV.

This sequence joins TRBV13 and TRBJ2-3; 11 bases align to TRBD2. The CDR3 runs 16 residues. The germline CDR1 and CDR2 sequences are PRHDT and FYEKMQ (reference sequence). V trimming: 5 bases; J trimming: 2 bases; junction bases outside the gene matches: 6. CDR3: CASSPVSGGVTDTQYF. DNA of the CDR3: TGTGCCAGCAGCCCGGTTAGCGGGGGGGTCACAGATACGCAGTATTTT. The full variable domain, rest sourced from reference TRBV13 and TRBJ2-3, is AAGVIQSPRHLIKEKRETATLKCYPIPRHDTVYWYQQGPGQDPQFLISFYEKMQSDKGSIPDRFSAQQFSDYHSELNMSSLELGDSALYFCASSPVSGGVTDTQYFGPGTRLTVL.

The chain links TRBV6-5 to TRBJ1-1; TRBD1 aligns across 8 bases. Germline CDR1 MNHEY, CDR2 SVGAGI. There are 14 residues in the CDR3. The J segment lost 3 bases and the V segment lost 2 bases, leaving 2 bases of the junction unmatched. CDR3 sequence: CASSYNRGDTEAFF. Written as DNA, the CDR3 is TGTGCCAGCAGTTACAACAGGGGGGACACTGAAGCTTTCTTT.

The chain recombines TRBV5-6 with TRBJ2-5; 9 bases align to TRBD2. The end of the DNA is better explained by TRBJ2-7, so the J call may be wrong. Germline V gene lookup returns CDR1 SGHDT and CDR2 YYEEEE. The CDR3 has 15 amino acids. CDR3: CASSLGRLAAYEQYF. The CDR3 coding sequence is TGTGCCAGCAGCTTGGGAAGACTAGCGGCCTACGAGCAGTACTTC.

This chain links TRBV7-6 with TRBJ2-7, with 7 bases fitting TRBD2. There are 15 residues in the CDR3. Germline V lookup: CDR1 SGHVS, CDR2 FNYEAQ. J was trimmed by 5 bases and V by 5 bases; bases with no gene match: 12. In DNA, the CDR3 is TGTGCCAGCAGCCCTGGGGGGGGTTCCTTCCACGAGCAGTACTTC. Its translation: CASSPGGGSFHEQYF. Variable domain in full (rest from reference TRBV7-6 and TRBJ2-7): GAGVSQSPRYKVTKRGQDVALRCDPISGHVSLYWYRQALGQGPEFLTYFNYEAQQDKSGLPNDRFSAERPEGSISTLTIQRTEQRDSAMYRCASSPGGGSFHEQYFGPGTRLTVT.

CDR3 sequence (DNA): TGTGCCAGCAGCCCCGCTAGCGGGGGGGAGACGCAGTATTTT. Translated, it gives CASSPASGGETQYF. The genes are TRBV5-4 and TRBJ2-3; the match to TRBD2 covers 12 bases. After removal of 4 bases from V and 9 bases from J, the junction contained 6 bases not matched to a gene. Per the germline V gene, CDR1 is SGHNT and CDR2 is YYREEE (reference sequence). The CDR3 spans 14 residues.

This chain uses TRBV10-3 with TRBJ2-5, with 7 bases fitting TRBD2. The CDR3 is 17 amino acids. Looked up from germline, CDR1 is ENHRY and CDR2 is SYGVKD. Germline trimming cut 2 bases from V and 1 base from J; bases unmatched to any gene: 10. CDR3 nucleotides: TGTGCCATCAGTGAGGACGGGAGGCGGGGGTCCCAAGAGACCCAGTACTTC. As protein: CAISEDGRRGSQETQYF.

The V gene is TRBV30, the J gene TRBJ2-3; D is uncertain. The ends were cut back, 3 bases at V and 0 bases at J, with 7 bases in the middle. The CDR3 length is 13 residues. The germline gives CDR1 GTSNPN, CDR2 SVGIG (reference sequence). The CDR3 sequence: CAWSPDSTDTQYF. DNA of the CDR3: TGTGCCTGGAGCCCGGACAGCACAGATACGCAGTATTTT. The complete variable domain, with remaining parts taken from reference TRBV30 and TRBJ2-3, reads SQTIHQWPATLVQPVGSPLSLECTVEGTSNPNLYWYRQAAGRGLQLLFYSVGIGQISSEVPQNLSASRPQDRQFILSSKKLLLSDSGFYLCAWSPDSTDTQYFGPGTRLTVL.

The chain has TRBV6-4 and TRBJ2-7, with D tentatively TRBD1 (6 bases). Germline V gives CDR1 MRHNA, CDR2 SNTAGT. V was shortened by 3 bases and J by 3 bases, with 15 bases between the two germline ends. This CDR3 has 15 amino acids. The CDR3 spells CASSDRVLGHYEQYF. As DNA, the CDR3 is TGTGCCAGCAGTGATCGGGTCTTGGGACACTACGAGCAGTACTTC.

The V and J genes are TRBV5-1 and TRBJ2-7, with 10 bases that match TRBD2. Germline V gene sequence: CDR1 SGHRS, CDR2 YFSETQ. Trimming at V came to 0 bases and at J to 3 bases, leaving 6 bases not matched to a gene. This CDR3 is built from 16 residues. CDR3 amino acids: CASSLVIAGGNYEQYF. Here the CDR3 DNA reads TGCGCCAGCAGCTTGGTTATAGCGGGAGGCAACTACGAGCAGTACTTC.

The chain employs TRBV6-1 and TRBJ1-2; D is uncertain. The CDR3 consists of 13 residues. The germline CDR1 and CDR2 sequences are MNHNS and SASEGT. Trimming left V 4 bases short and J 3 bases short, with 9 bases between. This chain's CDR3 is CASSGIGDYGYTF. The DNA for the CDR3 is TGTGCCAGCAGTGGAATCGGGGACTATGGCTACACCTTC.

The chain couples TRBV4-1 to TRBJ1-2; 7 nucleotides align to TRBD1. The ends lost 4 bases at V and 2 bases at J; junction bases unmatched: 10. This CDR3 is 16 amino acids long. Germline V gene sequence: CDR1 MGHRA, CDR2 YSYEKL. As DNA, the CDR3 is TGCGCCAGCAGCCGCGAAAGGGACAGCCACAACTATGGCTACACCTTC. It translates to CASSRERDSHNYGYTF.

The genes are TRBV6-4 and TRBJ1-2, with a tentative D call TRBD1 (6 bases). The CDR3 contains 14 residues. Trimming cost V 5 bases and J 0 bases, with 10 bases left between them. Germline CDR1 and CDR2: MRHNA and SNTAGT. The DNA of the CDR3 is TGTGCCAGCAGTCCGGACAGAGCTAACTATGGCTACACCTTC. This encodes CASSPDRANYGYTF.

This chain joins TRBV9 and TRBJ1-3, with a weak D call TRBD1 (5 bases). CDR3 length: 18 amino acids. Trimming removed 0 bases at V and 2 bases at J, with 18 bases between. From germline, CDR1 is SGDLS and CDR2 YYNGEE. The chain's CDR3 is CASSVESYGRGPGNTIYF. CDR3 coding DNA: TGTGCCAGCAGCGTAGAGTCCTATGGGAGGGGTCCTGGAAACACCATATATTTT.

The V call is TRBV4-1, the J call TRBJ2-2, with a possible D match to TRBD1 (6 bases). V was cut by 1 base and J by 9 bases, with 15 bases left in between. Looked up from germline, CDR1 is MGHRA and CDR2 is YSYEKL. The CDR3 runs 15 residues. CDR3 loop: CASSQGGQLYRELFF. In nucleotides, the CDR3 is TGCGCCAGCAGCCAAGGAGGACAGTTATATCGGGAGCTGTTTTTT.

In DNA form, the CDR3 reads TGTGCCAGTAGTCCCGGGACAGCCCTTTATGGCTACACCTTC. Amino acid sequence: CASSPGTALYGYTF. The V gene is TRBV19, the J gene TRBJ1-2; 7 bases match TRBD1. Trimming took 5 bases from V and 5 from J; bases not matched to a gene: 8. The germline V gene has CDR1 LNHDA and CDR2 SQIVND (reference sequence). The CDR3 is 14 residues long.

This clone showed up just once. The chain uses TRBV4-2 and TRBJ2-5; 7 bases agree with TRBD2. Trimming at V came to 1 base and at J to 2 bases, leaving 7 bases not matched to a gene. The CDR3 totals 16 residues. Per germline, CDR1 LGHNA and CDR2 YNFKEQ. CDR3 sequence: CASSQVAARGQETQYF. In nucleotides, the CDR3 is TGTGCCAGCAGCCAAGTTGCAGCGCGGGGGCAAGAGACCCAGTACTTC.

This sequence joins TRBV6-5 and TRBJ2-7; TRBD2 is a possible D gene (6 bases). V was cut by 1 base and J by 2 bases, with 12 bases left in between. From germline, CDR1 is MNHEY and CDR2 SVGAGI. CDR3 length: 15 amino acids. CDR3 nucleotide sequence: TGTGCCAGCAGTTACTTCCCGGGGACTCCCTACGAGCAGTACTTC. This codes for CASSYFPGTPYEQYF.

V is TRBV27 and J is TRBJ2-2; D is perhaps TRBD1 (5 bases). CDR3 length: 13 residues. Germline V gene lookup returns CDR1 MNHEY and CDR2 SMNVEV (reference sequence). V lost 3 bases, J lost 6 bases, and 8 bases lay in between. Here the CDR3 DNA reads TGTGCCAGCAGTTTCAGGGATGCCGGGGAGCTGTTTTTT. This encodes CASSFRDAGELFF.

The chain employs TRBV4-1 and TRBJ2-7; perhaps TRBD1 as D (7 bases). The germline V gene encodes CDR1 MGHRA and CDR2 YSYEKL. CDR3 size: 15 residues. V was cut by 1 base and J by 3 bases, with 13 bases left in between. For the CDR3, the DNA is TGCGCCAGCAGCCAAGCAGGTCAGGGGGGCTACGAGCAGTACTTC. Translated: CASSQAGQGGYEQYF.

The V call is TRBV11-2, the J call TRBJ2-6, with D possibly matching TRBD1 (5 bases). Germline V lookup: CDR1 SGHAT, CDR2 FQNNGV. This CDR3 has 18 residues. The V gene lost 3 bases and the J gene lost 2 bases, with 17 bases spanning the gap. In DNA, the CDR3 is TGTGCCAGCAGCTTTGGTCAGGGTGATCGCCCTGGGGCCAACGTCCTGACTTTC. This sequence encodes CASSFGQGDRPGANVLTF.

The CDR3, as DNA: TGCGCCAGCAGCTTGGCGGGGACCGGAGCTTTCTTT. Its translation is CASSLAGTGAFF. This sequence joins TRBV5-1 and TRBJ1-1; D is perhaps TRBD1 (5 bases). The germline V and J ends were trimmed by 0 bases and 10 bases, with 10 bases remaining between them. CDR3 length equals 12 residues. CDR1 and CDR2 from the germline V gene are SGHRS and YFSETQ.

The chain joins TRBV9 to TRBJ1-4, with D perhaps matching TRBD1 (6 bases). This CDR3 spans 15 amino acids. V dropped 0 bases and J dropped 4 bases, with 10 bases sitting between them. Germline lookup yields CDR1 SGDLS and CDR2 YYNGEE. Written as DNA, the CDR3 is TGTGCCAGCAGCGTAGGGGGGGCCGTTAATGAAAAACTGTTTTTT. It yields the protein CASSVGGAVNEKLFF.

As to this clone: The sample contains more than one DNA sequence encoding this CDR3. The chain uses TRBV19 and TRBJ1-6; the match to TRBD1 covers 8 bases. Germline CDR1 reads LNHDA; CDR2 reads SQIVND (reference sequence). The V segment lost 2 bases and the J segment 7 bases; nucleotides outside the gene matches: 4. This CDR3 has 15 amino acids. CDR3 DNA: TGTGCCAGTAGTATACGACAGGGGAGGAATTCACCCCTCCACTTT. This encodes CASSIRQGRNSPLHF.

The chain employs TRBV4-1 and TRBJ1-2; possible D gene TRBD1, 6 bases. The CDR3 loop spans 15 amino acids. The V gene lost 0 bases and the J gene lost 4 bases, with 12 bases spanning the gap. Per the germline V gene, CDR1 is MGHRA and CDR2 is YSYEKL. The CDR3 spells CASSQEGTPGYGYTF. CDR3 DNA sequence: TGCGCCAGCAGCCAAGAAGGGACACCTGGCTATGGCTACACCTTC.

This clone was found once. The chain joins TRBV4-1 to TRBJ2-7; TRBD2 might be the D (5 bases). With 1 base removed from V and 2 bases from J, the gap between germline ends came to 15 bases. This CDR3 has 16 amino acids. Germline V CDR1 and CDR2: MGHRA, YSYEKL. The chain's CDR3 is CASSQAGPGSTYEQYF. The CDR3 region has the DNA TGCGCCAGCAGCCAAGCGGGCCCGGGATCTACCTACGAGCAGTACTTC.

The V call is TRBV7-2, the J call TRBJ2-7; 10 bases are shared with TRBD1. There are 15 residues in the CDR3. J lost 3 bases, V lost 5 bases, and 7 bases had no gene match. Germline V lookup: CDR1 SGHTA, CDR2 FQGNSA. CDR3 DNA sequence: TGTGCCAGCAGCGTATGGACAGGGGGAATCTACGAGCAGTACTTC. Protein: CASSVWTGGIYEQYF.

The genes are TRBV2 and TRBJ2-1; D may be TRBD1 (6 bases). Germline V CDR1 and CDR2: SNHLY, FYNNEI. There are 21 residues in the CDR3. Trimming cost V 2 bases and J 0 bases, with 26 bases left between them. CDR3 nucleotide sequence: TGTGCCAGCAGTGAATGGTCCAGTCAAGCAGGGGATGAAAGCTCCTACAATGAGCAGTTCTTC. Amino acids: CASSEWSSQAGDESSYNEQFF.